Below are 7 T cell receptor beta chains sequenced from a single sample in a study of T cells in Graves' hyperthyroidism and ophthalmopathy. Amplification of TCR beta CDR3 regions was performed using RNA transcripts as template. The study used the HTBI primer set for a first-round RT-PCR of the TCR CDR3. TCRdb reprocessed the multiplex PCR reads with MiXCR, giving one entry per CDR3 protein. The repertoire holds hundreds of thousands of distinct CDR3 sequences, with approximately 15% as singletons. The source material was blood. These receptors came from a woman between 18 and 30 years old with Graves' hyperthyroidism.

This clonotype was observed many times. V usage is TRBV6-1 and J usage is TRBJ2-3; tentatively, D is TRBD2 (5 bases). This CDR3 region has 17 residues. V lost 5 bases, J lost 3 bases, and 21 bases lay in between. Germline V gene lookup returns CDR1 MNHNS and CDR2 SASEGT. CDR3 coding DNA: TGTGCCAGCAGTTACCCCTCTAAGCGGTTGGCGACAGATACGCAGTATTTT. Its translation is CASSYPSKRLATDTQYF.

This clonotype was seen repeatedly, ten times or more. The chain joins TRBV30 to TRBJ1-2; D unresolved. Trimming removed 5 bases from V and 6 bases from J, with 4 bases in between. The CDR3 runs 9 residues. CDR1 is GTSNPN, CDR2 SVGIG, per germline (reference sequence). The CDR3 DNA reads TGTGCCTGGGGACATGGCTACACCTTC. Translation gives CAWGHGYTF.

This clonotype was recorded many times. The chain has TRBV20-1 and TRBJ2-7; either TRBD1 or TRBD2 may fit D (5 bases each). Germline lookup yields CDR1 DFQATT and CDR2 SNEGSKA (reference sequence). The V end lost 6 bases, the J end lost 7 bases, and 19 bases lay between the germline ends. The CDR3 contains 13 residues. The CDR3 nucleotides read TGCAGTGCCAGGGACCGAGGGATCGCGGAGCAGTACTTC. Amino acids: CSARDRGIAEQYF.

In this sample, this clonotype turned up a few times. The chain combines TRBV18 with TRBJ2-5, with 10 bases identical to TRBD1. With V trimmed by 4 bases and J by 1 base, 9 bases remained unmatched. Germline V gene sequence: CDR1 KGHSH, CDR2 LQKENI. CDR3 length: 17 residues. CDR3 protein: CASSLRDRGILQETQYF. Here the CDR3 DNA reads TGTGCCAGCTCACTACGGGACAGGGGAATCCTCCAAGAGACCCAGTACTTC.

This clonotype was picked up many times. This sequence joins TRBV20-1 and TRBJ2-7; D possibly corresponds to TRBD1 (5 bases). This CDR3 has 12 amino acids. V was cut by 2 bases and J by 1 base, with 6 bases left in between. The germline CDR1 and CDR2 sequences are DFQATT and SNEGSKA (reference sequence). Here the CDR3 DNA reads TGCAGTGCTAGAAGACAGTCCTACGAGCAGTACTTC. This gives the protein CSARRQSYEQYF.

The CDR3 region has the DNA TGTGCCAGCTCCCGCCTGGGCGGGAGGGCTTCTGATACGCAGTATTTT. Encoded protein: CASSRLGGRASDTQYF. The V gene is TRBV6-1, the J gene TRBJ2-3; 9 bases map to TRBD2. The CDR3 runs 16 residues. Germline values: CDR1 MNHNS, CDR2 SASEGT. Trimming took 8 bases from V and 6 from J; bases not matched to a gene: 15.

This clonotype was detected only a few times. The chain links TRBV4-3 to TRBJ2-7; 8 bases agree with TRBD1. Germline-derived CDR1 and CDR2 are LGHNA and YSLEER. Trimming cost V 1 base and J 3 bases; bases outside gene matches: 5. This CDR3 has 15 amino acids. Here the CDR3 DNA reads TGCGCCAGCAGCCAAGGTTGGACAGGGCGCTACGAGCAGTACTTC. It codes for CASSQGWTGRYEQYF.